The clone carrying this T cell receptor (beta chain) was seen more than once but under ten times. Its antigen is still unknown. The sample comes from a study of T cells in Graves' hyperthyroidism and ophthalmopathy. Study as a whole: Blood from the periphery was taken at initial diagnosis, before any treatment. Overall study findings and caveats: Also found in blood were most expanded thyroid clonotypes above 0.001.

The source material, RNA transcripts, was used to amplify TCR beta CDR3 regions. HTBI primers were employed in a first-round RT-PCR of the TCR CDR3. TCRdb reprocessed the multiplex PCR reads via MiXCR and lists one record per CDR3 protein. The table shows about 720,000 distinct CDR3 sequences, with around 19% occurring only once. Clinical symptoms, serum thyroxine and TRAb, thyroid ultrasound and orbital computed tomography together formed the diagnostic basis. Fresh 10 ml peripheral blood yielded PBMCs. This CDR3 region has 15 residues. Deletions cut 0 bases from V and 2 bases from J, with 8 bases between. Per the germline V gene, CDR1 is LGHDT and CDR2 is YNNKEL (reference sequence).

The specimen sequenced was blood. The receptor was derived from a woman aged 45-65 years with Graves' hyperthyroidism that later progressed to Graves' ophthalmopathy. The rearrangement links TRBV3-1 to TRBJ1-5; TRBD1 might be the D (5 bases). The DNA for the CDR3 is TGTGCCAGCAGCCAAGAGTTCAGGGGCAATCAGCCCCAGCATTTT. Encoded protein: CASSQEFRGNQPQHF.